These T cell receptor beta chains were read from a single sample in a study of cytomegalovirus exposure and HLA in healthy donors. Repertoires were generated with immunoSEQ multiplex PCR, while TCRdb's copy carries only in-frame clones and drops some. Of 140,000 to 150,000 clones in the sample, about 84% are singletons; the top ten hold 2% to 2.5%. Sequencing used PBMCs. The receptors originated from a young woman in good health and CMV-seropositive. The CDR3 runs from the conserved cysteine through the conserved F or W. A D gene is named only where the DNA matches it firmly. Clone size is not always given. Where it is, it says once, few, many or a class for expanded clones.

TRBV15	TRBD2	few	TRBJ2-3	CATSREASGGADTQYF	TGTGCCACCAGCAGAGAGGCCAGCGGGGGGGCAGATACGCAGTATTTT
TRBV11-2	TRBD1	.	TRBJ2-7	CASRDTGGSSYEQYF	TGTGCCAGCAGGGATACAGGGGGCTCCTCCTACGAGCAGTACTTC
TRBV6-5	.	.	TRBJ2-7	CASSSAVEQYF	TGTGCCAGCAGTTCCGCGGTGGAGCAGTACTTC
TRBV6-1	.	.	TRBJ2-1	CASSARGKLAIPGDEQFF	TGTGCCAGCAGTGCCAGGGGTAAACTAGCGATACCTGGGGATGAGCAGTTCTTC
TRBV19	TRBD2	.	TRBJ2-2	CASSILAGSNTGELFF	TGTGCCAGTAGTATACTAGCGGGTTCGAACACCGGGGAGCTGTTTTTT
TRBV10-2	.	.	TRBJ2-7	CASSKTAYEQYF	TGCGCCAGCAGTAAGACTGCATACGAGCAGTACTTC
TRBV5-4	TRBD1	.	TRBJ1-1	CASSWDRVNTEAFF	TGTGCCAGCAGCTGGGACAGGGTGAACACTGAAGCTTTCTTT
TRBV27	.	few	TRBJ1-2	CASSLGAGTSPYGYTF	TGTGCCAGCAGTTTAGGCGCGGGAACGTCGCCATATGGCTACACCTTC
TRBV29-1	.	once	TRBJ2-3	CSGTGMGTDTQYF	TGCAGCGGAACAGGGATGGGCACAGATACGCAGTATTTT
TRBV6-1	TRBD1	.	TRBJ2-3	CASSTRTGAPDTQYF	TGTGCCAGCAGTACTAGGACAGGGGCACCAGATACGCAGTATTTT
TRBV6-1	.	.	TRBJ1-2	CASRDITGSYGYTF	TGTGCCAGCAGGGACATTACAGGGAGCTATGGCTACACCTTC
TRBV15	.	.	TRBJ1-1	CATSRENSFREAFF	TGTGCCACCAGCAGAGAAAATAGTTTCCGTGAAGCTTTCTTT
TRBV10-3	TRBD2	once	TRBJ2-1	CAISELIVAGGSYNEQFF	TGTGCCATCAGTGAGTTAATCGTGGCGGGGGGCTCCTACAATGAGCAGTTCTTC
TRBV6-1	TRBD1	.	TRBJ1-2	CASSYTGGGYTF	TGTGCCAGCAGCTATACAGGGGGTGGCTACACCTTC
TRBV18	TRBD1	.	TRBJ1-1	CASSKSGQANTEAFF	TGTGCCAGCTCAAAGTCGGGACAGGCTAACACTGAAGCTTTCTTT
TRBV5-1	TRBD1	.	TRBJ2-7	CASSNGQGAKYEQYF	TGCGCCAGCAGCAACGGACAGGGCGCAAAATACGAGCAGTACTTC
TRBV2	.	.	TRBJ2-3	CASKDTLDTQYF	TGTGCCAGCAAAGACACCTTGGATACGCAGTATTTT
TRBV4-1	.	once	TRBJ2-1	CASSQVTGSSYNEQFF	TGCGCCAGCAGCCAAGTTACGGGGAGCTCCTACAATGAGCAGTTCTTC
TRBV6-1	TRBD1	.	TRBJ1-4	CASSGRTGTGNEKLFF	TGTGCCAGCAGTGGAAGAACCGGGACAGGCAATGAAAAACTGTTTTTT
TRBV10-3	.	.	TRBJ1-6	CAISGAGSGSPLHF	TGTGCCATCAGTGGGGCGGGATCAGGTTCACCCCTCCACTTT
TRBV6-5	.	.	TRBJ1-2	CASSYSGTPYGYTF	TGTGCCAGCAGTTACTCGGGGACACCCTATGGCTACACCTTC
TRBV13	.	.	TRBJ1-1	CASSRRGGHQNTEAFF	TGTGCCAGCAGCCGTAGGGGGGGACACCAAAACACTGAAGCTTTCTTT
TRBV28	.	.	TRBJ2-1	CASSLRREQFF	TGTGCCAGCAGTTTAAGGAGGGAGCAGTTCTTC
TRBV6-5	TRBD1	.	TRBJ1-2	CASGEGARGYTF	TGTGCCAGCGGAGAGGGGGCTAGGGGCTACACCTTC
TRBV5-1	TRBD1	.	TRBJ1-2	CASSPTGGKEYGYTF	TGCGCCAGCAGCCCGACAGGGGGGAAAGAGTATGGCTACACCTTC
TRBV5-1	.	.	TRBJ2-2	CASSSEAGVGELFF	TGCGCCAGCAGCTCCGAGGCAGGGGTCGGGGAGCTGTTTTTT
TRBV4-2	.	.	TRBJ2-3	CASSLTTGNSDTQYF	TGTGCCAGCAGCCTAACAACCGGGAACTCGGATACGCAGTATTTT
TRBV28	TRBD1	few	TRBJ2-7	CASRGQGGSYEQYF	TGTGCCAGCAGGGGACAGGGGGGTTCCTACGAGCAGTACTTC
TRBV13	TRBD2	.	TRBJ2-3	CASSLVGGDTQYF	TGTGCCAGCAGCTTAGTCGGGGGGGATACGCAGTATTTT
TRBV6-1	.	.	TRBJ1-5	CASSDREISSGNQPQHF	TGTGCCAGCAGTGACAGGGAAATTTCTTCTGGCAATCAGCCCCAGCATTTT
TRBV5-5	.	.	TRBJ1-6	CASSLYGGVGSPLHF	TGTGCCAGCAGCTTGTATGGGGGCGTCGGATCACCCCTCCACTTT
TRBV5-1	TRBD1	.	TRBJ1-6	CASSPRTGMSSYNSPLHF	TGCGCCAGCAGCCCACGGACAGGGATGAGCTCCTATAATTCACCCCTCCACTTT
TRBV7-8	.	.	TRBJ2-5	CASSSGRQLQETQYF	TGTGCCAGCAGTTCAGGTCGGCAGCTTCAAGAGACCCAGTACTTC
TRBV5-5	TRBD2	.	TRBJ2-1	CASSLGLAGYNEQFF	TGTGCCAGCAGCTTAGGACTAGCGGGATACAATGAGCAGTTCTTC
TRBV9	TRBD1	.	TRBJ2-6	CASSATGGASSGANVLTF	TGTGCCAGCAGCGCCACAGGGGGCGCATCATCTGGGGCCAACGTCCTGACTTTC
TRBV30	.	.	TRBJ1-1	CAWRQGPTAFF	TGTGCCTGGAGACAGGGCCCCACGGCTTTCTTT
TRBV6-4	TRBD2	few	TRBJ2-1	CASSGSGGVDEQFF	TGTGCCAGCAGTGGCAGCGGGGGGGTAGACGAGCAGTTCTTC
TRBV6-5	TRBD1	few	TRBJ2-3	CASSGDRAVTQYF	TGTGCCAGCAGTGGGGACAGGGCCGTTACGCAGTATTTT